The 27 T cell receptor beta chains presented below share a single source sample, sequenced in a study of T cell changes during pregnancy in multiple sclerosis. TCRdb's table, derived via immunoSEQ multiplex PCR, lists solely in-frame clones and lacks some. The sample has roughly 20,000 clones; about nine tenths are singletons. Sequencing used CD8+ T cells from peripheral blood mononuclear cells, obtained in the third trimester of pregnancy. These receptor sequences come from a female donor in good health, enrolled as a control in a pregnancy study.

This chain links TRBV1 with TRBJ1-2; the listed D gene, TRBD1, was not tested against the DNA. TRBV1 is a pseudogene segment. The CDR3 runs to 14 residues. CDR3 amino acids: CTSSQDPRDSGYTF. The CDR3 DNA reads TGCACCAGCAGCCAAGATCCCCGGGACAGTGGCTACACCTTC.

This clone was observed at least ten times. The chain combines TRBV15 with TRBJ2-7; 10 nucleotides match TRBD2. This CDR3 has 15 residues. Losses at the gene ends were 0 bases for V and 5 bases for J; bases not matched to a gene: 4. Germline V gene data show CDR1 as LNHNV and CDR2 as YYDKDF (reference sequence). CDR3 DNA: TGTGCCACCAGCAGAGAAGCTAGCGGGAGCGACGAGCAGTACTTC. Translation gives CATSREASGSDEQYF.

The V and J genes are TRBV25-1 and TRBJ2-1; D is unresolved. The ends were cut back, 2 bases at V and 9 bases at J, with 5 bases in the middle. CDR1 and CDR2 from the germline V gene are MGHDK and SYGVNS. This CDR3 is built from 11 residues. CDR3 region: CASSELIEQFF. Here the CDR3 DNA reads TGTGCCAGCAGTGAACTAATTGAGCAGTTCTTC.

The CDR3 DNA is TGTGCCAGCAGTTTAGTCCGGGACAGGCCAACCTACGAGCAGTACTTC. Protein sequence: CASSLVRDRPTYEQYF. The chain combines TRBV28 with TRBJ2-7; 8 bases are a match to TRBD1. The CDR3 totals 16 residues. With 2 bases clipped from V and 2 bases from J, the junction kept 8 bases outside the gene matches. CDR1 MDHEN and CDR2 SYDVKM come from the germline V gene. Looking up the rest from reference TRBV28 and TRBJ2-7 gives the full variable domain: DVKVTQSSRYLVKRTGEKVFLECVQDMDHENMFWYRQDPGLGLRLIYFSYDVKMKEKGDIPEGYSVSREKKERFSLILESASTNQTSMYLCASSLVRDRPTYEQYFGPGTRLTVT.

The CDR3 here is CATSRPATSGRAWYEQYF. For the CDR3, the DNA is TGTGCCACCAGCAGACCAGCGACTAGCGGGAGGGCCTGGTACGAGCAGTACTTC. The V gene is TRBV15, the J gene TRBJ2-7, with 14 bases identical to TRBD2. Germline lookup yields CDR1 LNHNV and CDR2 YYDKDF (reference sequence). The V segment lost 2 bases and the J segment 4 bases; nucleotides outside the gene matches: 10. The CDR3 runs 18 residues.

V is TRBV2 and J is TRBJ2-7; 8 bases align to TRBD1. This CDR3 contains 14 residues. V was clipped by 6 bases and J by 5 bases; unmatched bases: 9. Germline-derived CDR1 and CDR2 are SNHLY and FYNNEI. In nucleotides, the CDR3 is TGTGCCAGCAGATGGACAGGGCGAGGGAACGAGCAGTACTTC. Amino acids: CASRWTGRGNEQYF.

The rearrangement joins TRBV11-2 to TRBJ2-7; 9 positions match TRBD2. J gave up 4 bases and V 4 bases, and 5 bases lay outside the gene matches. Germline loops: CDR1 SGHAT, CDR2 FQNNGV. The CDR3 loop spans 14 amino acids. The DNA for the CDR3 is TGTGCCAGCAGCTATGGGCGGGGGGGGTACGAGCAGTACTTC. Translated, it gives CASSYGRGGYEQYF.

This CDR3 is CASRRAQGNQPQHF. CDR3 in DNA: TGTGCCAGCAGGAGGGCGCAGGGCAATCAGCCCCAGCATTTT. The chain couples TRBV6-1 to TRBJ1-5; D is unclear. With 6 bases removed from V and 2 bases from J, the gap between germline ends came to 11 bases. The length of the CDR3 is 14 residues. Germline-derived CDR1 and CDR2 are MNHNS and SASEGT.

This clone has a single count. This chain links TRBV28 with TRBJ2-2, with 10 positions matching TRBD2. Germline lookup yields CDR1 MDHEN and CDR2 SYDVKM. The CDR3 is 16 residues long. Germline trimming cut 7 bases from V and 5 bases from J; bases unmatched to any gene: 10. CDR3: CASTRGAGGTTGELFF. The CDR3, as DNA: TGTGCCAGCACCCGGGGAGCGGGAGGGACGACCGGGGAGCTGTTTTTT.

The J gene is TRBJ2-1, the V gene TRBV7-6, with 7 bases fitting TRBD1. The CDR3 covers 15 residues. V trimming: 3 bases; J trimming: 5 bases; junction bases outside the gene matches: 7. Germline values: CDR1 SGHVS, CDR2 FNYEAQ. The CDR3 DNA is TGTGCCAGCAGCTTGAGAAAGACAGGGAACAATGAGCAGTTCTTC. Residues: CASSLRKTGNNEQFF.

In the case of this clone: A junction boundary mismatches the germline segment, possibly from a read error. This chain links TRBV7-7 with TRBJ2-2; TRBD1 agrees at 9 bases. This CDR3 region has 14 residues. From germline, CDR1 is SSHAT and CDR2 FNYEAQ (reference sequence). The DNA for the CDR3 is TGTGCTAGCAGCTTAGGACAGGGGACCGGGGAGCTGTTTTTT. It is translated as CASSLGQGTGELFF.

This chain joins TRBV27 and TRBJ2-2, with D maybe TRBD2 (6 bases). V was pared by 4 bases and J by 4 bases, with 16 bases between. This CDR3 has 16 residues. In germline, CDR1 is MNHEY, CDR2 SMNVEV (reference sequence). CDR3 sequence reads: CASSSGRGWSTGELFF. CDR3 sequence (DNA): TGTGCCAGCAGTTCAGGACGGGGGTGGAGCACCGGGGAGCTGTTTTTT.

This clone was picked up one time. The rearrangement uses TRBV27 and TRBJ2-7; 8 bases fit TRBD1. CDR3 size: 15 residues. CDR1 MNHEY and CDR2 SMNVEV come from the germline V gene (reference sequence). The trim removed 0 bases at V and 2 bases at J, leaving 3 bases unmatched. The CDR3 reads CASSLSEGQAYEQYF. Written as DNA, the CDR3 is TGTGCCAGCAGTTTATCGGAGGGACAGGCCTACGAGCAGTACTTC.

The rearrangement uses TRBV9 and TRBJ1-2; TRBD1 is a possible D gene (6 bases). V gave up 4 bases and J gave up 4 bases, with 20 bases separating them. The CDR3 covers 16 residues. Germline V gene data show CDR1 as SGDLS and CDR2 as YYNGEE. For the CDR3, the DNA is TGTGCCAGCAGCCCCCCAACAGGGTTAATTTCCTATGGCTACACCTTC. Protein sequence: CASSPPTGLISYGYTF.

This clone occurred once. V usage is TRBV9 and J usage is TRBJ2-7, with D possibly matching TRBD2 (5 bases). The CDR3 totals 15 residues. CDR1 is SGDLS and CDR2 is YYNGEE in the germline V gene. V was pared by 5 bases and J by 0 bases, with 15 bases between. CDR3 nucleotide sequence: TGTGCCAGCAGTCCCTCGGGTGGGAGCTCCTACGAGCAGTACTTC. Translation gives CASSPSGGSSYEQYF. The whole variable domain, remainder taken from reference TRBV9 and TRBJ2-7, is DSGVTQTPKHLITATGQRVTLRCSPRSGDLSVYWYQQSLDQGLQFLIQYYNGEERAKGNILERFSAQQFPDLHSELNLSSLELGDSALYFCASSPSGGSSYEQYFGPGTRLTVT.

The chain uses TRBV13 and TRBJ1-1; TRBD1 is a possible D gene (6 bases). The ends were cut back, 8 bases at V and 3 bases at J, with 16 bases in the middle. Germline loops: CDR1 PRHDT, CDR2 FYEKMQ (reference sequence). The CDR3 extends over 14 amino acids. CDR3 in DNA: TGTGCCAGCGGTTACTCGCCAGGGGACACTGAAGCTTTCTTT. Its protein is CASGYSPGDTEAFF.

The rearrangement uses TRBV7-3 and TRBJ2-1; D uncertain. Germline lookup yields CDR1 SGHTA and CDR2 FQGTGA. CDR3 size: 12 residues. V lost 4 bases, J lost 5 bases, and 6 bases lay in between. CDR3 DNA: TGTGCCAGCAGCTCCTTAAACAATGAGCAGTTCTTC. Encoded protein: CASSSLNNEQFF. The full variable domain, with the rest looked up from reference TRBV7-3 and TRBJ2-1, is GAGVSQTPSNKVTEKGKYVELRCDPISGHTALYWYRQSLGQGPEFLIYFQGTGAADDSGLPNDRFFAVRPEGSVSTLKIQRTERGDSAVYLCASSSLNNEQFFGPGTRLTVL.

V usage is TRBV15 and J usage is TRBJ1-2; 9 nucleotides agree with TRBD1. The V gene end was trimmed by 0 bases and the J gene end by 4 bases; junction bases not matched to a gene: 21. Germline CDR1 LNHNV, CDR2 YYDKDF (reference sequence). CDR3 size: 21 residues. In DNA, the CDR3 is TGTGCCACCAGCAGAGATCAAGGCAGGCGCTATTGTGGGGACAGGGCCTATGGCTACACCTTC. Its translation: CATSRDQGRRYCGDRAYGYTF.

On this clone itself: Other DNA variants within this sample encode the same CDR3. The chain carries TRBV6-5 and TRBJ2-7; 9 nucleotides match TRBD1. V was clipped by 5 bases and J by 3 bases; unmatched bases: 5. The germline CDR1 and CDR2 sequences are MNHEY and SVGAGI. This CDR3 has 14 residues. The CDR3 loop is CASSPGTGNYEQYF. CDR3 nucleotides: TGTGCCAGCAGTCCCGGGACAGGGAACTACGAGCAGTACTTC.

The chain carries TRBV5-6 and TRBJ1-2, with 9 bases that match TRBD1. V lost 4 bases to trimming and J lost 6 bases; unmatched junction nucleotides: 10. Germline V gene data show CDR1 as SGHDT and CDR2 as YYEEEE. This CDR3 is built from 15 residues. CDR3 protein: CASSSTGTGNHGYTF. The CDR3 region has the DNA TGTGCCAGCAGCAGCACCGGGACAGGGAATCATGGCTACACCTTC.

This clone occurred once. The V and J genes are TRBV18 and TRBJ2-2; no clear D. Deletions cut 3 bases from V and 3 bases from J, with 11 bases between. The CDR3 has 15 residues. Germline V lookup: CDR1 KGHSH, CDR2 LQKENI. CDR3 DNA sequence: TGTGCCAGCTCACCTGCACCTTACTACACCGGGGAGCTGTTTTTT. Translating gives CASSPAPYYTGELFF.

This chain uses TRBV30 with TRBJ2-6; D may be TRBD2 (6 bases). The CDR3 contains 19 residues. Germline V CDR1 and CDR2: GTSNPN, SVGIG (reference sequence). Deletions cut 3 bases from V and 4 bases from J, with 25 bases between. CDR3 sequence reads: CAWRMNRGWSGSGANVLTF. CDR3 DNA: TGTGCCTGGAGGATGAACCGGGGGTGGTCTGGTTCCGGGGCCAACGTCCTGACTTTC. The complete variable domain, with remaining parts taken from reference TRBV30 and TRBJ2-6, reads SQTIHQWPATLVQPVGSPLSLECTVEGTSNPNLYWYRQAAGRGLQLLFYSVGIGQISSEVPQNLSASRPQDRQFILSSKKLLLSDSGFYLCAWRMNRGWSGSGANVLTFGAGSRLTVL.

V gene TRBV10-1 combines with J gene TRBJ2-7, with 7 bases that match TRBD1. Germline-derived CDR1 and CDR2 are WNHNN and SYGVQD (reference sequence). CDR3 length: 13 amino acids. J gave up 0 bases and V 9 bases, and 5 bases lay outside the gene matches. The CDR3 nucleotides are TGCGCCAGACCGGGACAGTCCTCCTACGAGCAGTACTTC. Its translation: CARPGQSSYEQYF.

CDR3 sequence: CASSMSGVGSSYEQYF. For the CDR3, the DNA is TGTGCCAGTAGTATGTCGGGCGTCGGGAGCTCCTACGAGCAGTACTTC. V gene TRBV19 combines with J gene TRBJ2-7, with D possibly matching TRBD2 (6 bases). CDR3 length equals 16 residues. V lost 3 bases, J lost 0 bases, and 15 bases lay in between. The germline V gene encodes CDR1 LNHDA and CDR2 SQIVND (reference sequence).

The chain combines TRBV7-9 with TRBJ2-7, with D possibly matching TRBD2 (6 bases). Per germline, CDR1 SEHNR and CDR2 FQNEAQ (reference sequence). The CDR3 spans 15 residues. V lost 5 bases, J lost 7 bases, and 21 bases lay in between. The CDR3 nucleotides read TGTGCCAGCAGCCAGGATTACACACACAGCGGGGAGCAGTACTTC. It encodes CASSQDYTHSGEQYF.

The chain combines TRBV27 with TRBJ1-1; TRBD1 is a possible D gene (6 bases). CDR1 and CDR2 from the germline V gene are MNHEY and SMNVEV (reference sequence). V lost 0 bases, J lost 8 bases, and 13 bases lay in between. This CDR3 is built from 14 residues. The CDR3 reads CASSLSRGGAEAFF. The CDR3 DNA reads as TGTGCCAGCAGTTTATCGCGGGGGGGCGCGGAAGCTTTCTTT.

V usage is TRBV7-2 and J usage is TRBJ2-3; 7 nucleotides line up with TRBD1. V shed 7 bases, J shed 0 bases, and the junction held 7 bases outside the gene matches. The V gene's germline CDR1 is SGHTA and CDR2 FQGNSA. This CDR3 is 15 amino acids long. This CDR3 is CASNPTGASTDTQYF. The DNA for the CDR3 is TGTGCCAGCAACCCAACAGGGGCCAGCACAGATACGCAGTATTTT.